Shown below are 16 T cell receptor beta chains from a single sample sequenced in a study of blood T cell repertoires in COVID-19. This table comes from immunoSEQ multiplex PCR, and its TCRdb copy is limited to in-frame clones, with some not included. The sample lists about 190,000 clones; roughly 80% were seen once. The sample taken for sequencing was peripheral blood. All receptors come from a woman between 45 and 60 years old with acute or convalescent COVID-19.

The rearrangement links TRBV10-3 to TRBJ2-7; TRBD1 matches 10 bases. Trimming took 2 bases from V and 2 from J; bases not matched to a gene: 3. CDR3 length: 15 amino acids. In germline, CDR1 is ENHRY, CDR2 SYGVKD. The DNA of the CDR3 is TGTGCCATCAGTGAGCCTGGGACAGGGGCCTACGAGCAGTACTTC. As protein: CAISEPGTGAYEQYF.

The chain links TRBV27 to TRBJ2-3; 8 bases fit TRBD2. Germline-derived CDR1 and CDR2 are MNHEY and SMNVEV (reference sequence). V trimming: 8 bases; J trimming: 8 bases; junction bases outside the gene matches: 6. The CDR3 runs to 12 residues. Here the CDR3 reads CASGPGGGTQYF. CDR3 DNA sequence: TGTGCCAGCGGGCCCGGGGGGGGTACGCAGTATTTT.

CDR3 DNA: TGTGCCAGCGGGTTAGACAGGGCTCAGCCCCAGCATTTT. Translating it yields CASGLDRAQPQHF. The rearrangement joins TRBV6-5 to TRBJ1-5, with 7 positions matching TRBD1. Germline-derived CDR1 and CDR2 are MNHEY and SVGAGI. Unmatched junction bases numbered 7, after V lost 8 bases and J lost 6 bases. This CDR3 comprises 13 residues.

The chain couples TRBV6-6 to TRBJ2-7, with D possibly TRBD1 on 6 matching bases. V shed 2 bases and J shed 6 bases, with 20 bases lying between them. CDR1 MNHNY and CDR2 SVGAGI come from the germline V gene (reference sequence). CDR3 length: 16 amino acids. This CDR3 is CASSYDTGTRSSEQYF. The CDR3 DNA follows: TGTGCCAGCAGTTACGACACCGGGACACGGTCTTCCGAGCAGTACTTC.

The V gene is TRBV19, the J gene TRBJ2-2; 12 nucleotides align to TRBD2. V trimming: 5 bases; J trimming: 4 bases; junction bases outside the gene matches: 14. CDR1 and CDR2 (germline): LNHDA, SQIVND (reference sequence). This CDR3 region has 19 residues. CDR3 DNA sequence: TGTGCCAGTAGTGCCCGACTAGCGGGGGTCTATCGGGGCACCGGGGAGCTGTTTTTT. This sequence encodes CASSARLAGVYRGTGELFF.

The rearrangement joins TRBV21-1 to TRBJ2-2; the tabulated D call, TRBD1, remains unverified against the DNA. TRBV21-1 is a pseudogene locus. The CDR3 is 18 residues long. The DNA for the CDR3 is TGTGCCAGCACCCTCGGGAATAGACAGGGGACGAACACCGGGGAGCTGTTTTTT. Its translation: CASTLGNRQGTNTGELFF.

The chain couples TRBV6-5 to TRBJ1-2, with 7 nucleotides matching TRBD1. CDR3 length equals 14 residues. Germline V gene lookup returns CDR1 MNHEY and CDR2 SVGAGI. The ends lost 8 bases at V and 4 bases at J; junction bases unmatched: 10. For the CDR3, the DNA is TGTGCCAGCGACCAAGACAGGGCTGGCTATGGCTACACCTTC. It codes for CASDQDRAGYGYTF.

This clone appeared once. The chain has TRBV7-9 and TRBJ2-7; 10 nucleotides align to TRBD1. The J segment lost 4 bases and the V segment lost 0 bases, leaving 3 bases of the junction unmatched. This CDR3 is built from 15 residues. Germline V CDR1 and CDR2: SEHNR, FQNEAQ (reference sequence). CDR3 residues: CASSLAGTGVYEQYF. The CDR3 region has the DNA TGTGCCAGCAGCTTAGCCGGGACAGGGGTTTACGAGCAGTACTTC. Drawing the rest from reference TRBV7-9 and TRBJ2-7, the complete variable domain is DTGVSQNPRHKITKRGQNVTFRCDPISEHNRLYWYRQTLGQGPEFLTYFQNEAQLEKSRLLSDRFSAERPKGSFSTLEIQRTEQGDSAMYLCASSLAGTGVYEQYFGPGTRLTVT.

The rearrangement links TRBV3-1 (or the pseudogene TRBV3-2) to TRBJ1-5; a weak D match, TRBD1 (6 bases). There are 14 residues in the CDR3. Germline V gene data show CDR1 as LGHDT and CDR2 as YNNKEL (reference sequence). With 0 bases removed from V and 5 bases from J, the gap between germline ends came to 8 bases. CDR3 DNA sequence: TGTGCCAGCAGCCAAGAAGGGGGGGATCAGCCCCAGCATTTT. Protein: CASSQEGGDQPQHF.

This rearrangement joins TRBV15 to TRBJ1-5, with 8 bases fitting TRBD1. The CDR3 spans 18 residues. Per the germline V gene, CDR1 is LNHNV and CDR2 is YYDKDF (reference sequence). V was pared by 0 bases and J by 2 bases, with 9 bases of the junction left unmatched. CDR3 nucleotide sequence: TGTGCCACCAGCAGAGATCAGGGGGCGAATATGGGCAATCAGCCCCAGCATTTT. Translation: CATSRDQGANMGNQPQHF.

CDR3 sequence reads: CASSFRGGSTYEQYF. Written as DNA, the CDR3 is TGTGCCAGCAGCTTCCGGGGGGGCAGCACCTACGAGCAGTACTTC. The chain combines TRBV7-6 with TRBJ2-7; TRBD2 aligns across 8 bases. V lost 3 bases to trimming and J lost 2 bases; unmatched junction nucleotides: 6. The V gene's germline CDR1 is SGHVS and CDR2 FNYEAQ. The CDR3 consists of 15 residues.

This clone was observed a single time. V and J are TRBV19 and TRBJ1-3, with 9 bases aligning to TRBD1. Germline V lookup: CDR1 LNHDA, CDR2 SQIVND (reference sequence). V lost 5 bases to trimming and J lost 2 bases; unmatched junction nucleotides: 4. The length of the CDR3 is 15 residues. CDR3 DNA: TGTGCCAGTAGTCTTCGGGACAGGGCTGGAAACACCATATATTTT. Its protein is CASSLRDRAGNTIYF.

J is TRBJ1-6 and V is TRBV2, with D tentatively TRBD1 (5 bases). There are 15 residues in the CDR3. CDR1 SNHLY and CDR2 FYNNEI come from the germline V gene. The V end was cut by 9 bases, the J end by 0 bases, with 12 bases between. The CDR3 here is CARRDSSSYNSPLHF. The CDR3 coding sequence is TGTGCCAGGAGGGACTCAAGCTCCTATAATTCACCCCTCCACTTT.

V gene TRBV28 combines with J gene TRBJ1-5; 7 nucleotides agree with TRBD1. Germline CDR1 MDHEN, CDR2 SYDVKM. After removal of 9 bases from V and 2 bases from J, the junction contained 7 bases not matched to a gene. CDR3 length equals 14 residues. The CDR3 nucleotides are TGTGCCAGTCGACAGGGAGGAGGCAATCAGCCCCAGCATTTT. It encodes CASRQGGGNQPQHF. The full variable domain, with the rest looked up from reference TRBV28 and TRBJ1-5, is DVKVTQSSRYLVKRTGEKVFLECVQDMDHENMFWYRQDPGLGLRLIYFSYDVKMKEKGDIPEGYSVSREKKERFSLILESASTNQTSMYLCASRQGGGNQPQHFGDGTRLSIL.

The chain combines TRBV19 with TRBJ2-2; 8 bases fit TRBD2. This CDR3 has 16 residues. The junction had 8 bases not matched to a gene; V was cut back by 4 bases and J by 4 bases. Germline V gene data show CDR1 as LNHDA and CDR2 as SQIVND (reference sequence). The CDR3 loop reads CASSRASGRFTGELFF. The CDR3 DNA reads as TGTGCCAGTAGTAGAGCCAGCGGGAGATTCACCGGGGAGCTGTTTTTT.

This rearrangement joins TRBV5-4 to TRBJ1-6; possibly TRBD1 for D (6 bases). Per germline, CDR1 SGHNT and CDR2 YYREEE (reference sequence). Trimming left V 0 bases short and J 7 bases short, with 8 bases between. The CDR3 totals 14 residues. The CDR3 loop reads CASSLDRVNSPLHF. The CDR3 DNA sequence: TGTGCCAGCAGCTTGGACAGGGTGAATTCACCCCTCCACTTT.